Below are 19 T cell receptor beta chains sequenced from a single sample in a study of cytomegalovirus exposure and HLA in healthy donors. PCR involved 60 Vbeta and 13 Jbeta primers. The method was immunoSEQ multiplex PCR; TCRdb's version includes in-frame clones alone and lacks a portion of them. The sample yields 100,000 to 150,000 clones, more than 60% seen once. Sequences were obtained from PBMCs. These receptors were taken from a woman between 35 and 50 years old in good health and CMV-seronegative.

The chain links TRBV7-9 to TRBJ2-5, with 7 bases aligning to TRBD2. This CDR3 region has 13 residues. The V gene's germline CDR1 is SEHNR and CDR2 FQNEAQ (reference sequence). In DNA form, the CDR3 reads TGTTCCTGGTCCCGGGGAGGGCCGGAGACCCAGTACTTC. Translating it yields CSWSRGGPETQYF.

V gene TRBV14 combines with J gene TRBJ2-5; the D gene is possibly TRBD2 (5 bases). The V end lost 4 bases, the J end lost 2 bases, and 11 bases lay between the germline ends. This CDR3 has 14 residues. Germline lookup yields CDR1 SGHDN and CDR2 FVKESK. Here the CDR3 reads CASSLRVRQETQYF. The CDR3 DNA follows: TGTGCCAGCAGCCTGAGGGTACGTCAAGAGACCCAGTACTTC.

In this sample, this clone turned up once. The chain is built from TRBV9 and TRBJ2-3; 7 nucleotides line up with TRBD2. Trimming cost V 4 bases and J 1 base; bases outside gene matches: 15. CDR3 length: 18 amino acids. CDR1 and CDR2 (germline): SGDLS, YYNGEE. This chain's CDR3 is CASSPREEAGTRTDTQYF. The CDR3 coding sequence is TGTGCCAGCAGCCCCCGGGAGGAAGCGGGGACTCGCACAGATACGCAGTATTTT. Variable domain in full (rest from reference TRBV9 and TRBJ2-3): DSGVTQTPKHLITATGQRVTLRCSPRSGDLSVYWYQQSLDQGLQFLIQYYNGEERAKGNILERFSAQQFPDLHSELNLSSLELGDSALYFCASSPREEAGTRTDTQYFGPGTRLTVL.

This CDR3 reads CASSSRGRRQPQHF. DNA for the CDR3: TGTGCCAGCAGTTCAAGGGGGCGCCGACAGCCCCAGCATTTT. V usage is TRBV28 and J usage is TRBJ1-5; 7 bases match TRBD1. CDR1 is MDHEN and CDR2 is SYDVKM in the germline V gene. The CDR3 is 14 amino acids. J was trimmed by 7 bases and V by 4 bases; bases with no gene match: 7.

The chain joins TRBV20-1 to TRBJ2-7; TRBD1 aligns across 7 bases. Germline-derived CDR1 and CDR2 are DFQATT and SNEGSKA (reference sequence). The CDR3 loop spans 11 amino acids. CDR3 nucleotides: TGCAGTGCCTTAAAGACAGGGCGGTCAAGTGTC. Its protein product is CSALKTGRSSV.

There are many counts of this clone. The CDR3 nucleotides read TGTGCCAGCAGCATGACTACCGGGACAGGGGCGAATTCACCCCTCCACTTT. It encodes CASSMTTGTGANSPLHF. The chain carries TRBV21-1 and TRBJ1-6; TRBD1 is the table's D call and was not checked against the DNA. TRBV21-1 is labeled a pseudogene. This CDR3 is built from 17 residues.

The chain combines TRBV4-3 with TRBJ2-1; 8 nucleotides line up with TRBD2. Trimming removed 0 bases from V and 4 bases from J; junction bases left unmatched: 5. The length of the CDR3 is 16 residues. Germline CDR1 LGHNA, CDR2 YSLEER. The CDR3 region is CASSQETGGSYNEQFF. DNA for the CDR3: TGCGCCAGCAGCCAAGAGACGGGGGGGTCATACAATGAGCAGTTCTTC.

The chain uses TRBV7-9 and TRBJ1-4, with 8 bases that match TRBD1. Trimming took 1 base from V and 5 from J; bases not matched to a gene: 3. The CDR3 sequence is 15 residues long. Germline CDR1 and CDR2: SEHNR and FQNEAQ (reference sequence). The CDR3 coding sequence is TGTGCCAGCAGCTTAGAGACAGGGGCGAATGAAAAACTGTTTTTT. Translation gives CASSLETGANEKLFF.

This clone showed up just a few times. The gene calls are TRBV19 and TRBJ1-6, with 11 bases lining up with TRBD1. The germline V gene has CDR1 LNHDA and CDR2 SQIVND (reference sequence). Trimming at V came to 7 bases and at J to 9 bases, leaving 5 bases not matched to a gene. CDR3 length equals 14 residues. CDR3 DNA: TGTGCCAGTAAATCGGACAGGGGGCTTTCACCCCTCCACTTT. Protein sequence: CASKSDRGLSPLHF.

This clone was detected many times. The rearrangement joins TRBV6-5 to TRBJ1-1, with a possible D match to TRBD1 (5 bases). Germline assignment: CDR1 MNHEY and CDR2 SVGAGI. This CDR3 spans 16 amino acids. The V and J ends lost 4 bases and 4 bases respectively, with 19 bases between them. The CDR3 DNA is TGTGCCAGCAGTTTTGGAACTGCGGGGGTCTCCACTGAAGCTTTCTTT. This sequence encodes CASSFGTAGVSTEAFF.

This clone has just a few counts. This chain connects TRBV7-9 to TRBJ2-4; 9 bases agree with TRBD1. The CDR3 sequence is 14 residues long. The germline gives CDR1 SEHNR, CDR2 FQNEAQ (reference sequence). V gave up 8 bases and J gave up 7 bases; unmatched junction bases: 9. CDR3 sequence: CASAPPGTGNIQYF. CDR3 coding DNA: TGTGCCAGCGCCCCCCCCGGGACAGGGAACATTCAGTACTTC.

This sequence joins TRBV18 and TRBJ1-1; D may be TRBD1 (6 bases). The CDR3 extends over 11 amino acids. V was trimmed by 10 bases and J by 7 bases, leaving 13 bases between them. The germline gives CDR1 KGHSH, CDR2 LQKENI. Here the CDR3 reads CATGRGGEAFF. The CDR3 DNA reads TGTGCCACCGGAAGGGGGGGTGAAGCTTTCTTT.

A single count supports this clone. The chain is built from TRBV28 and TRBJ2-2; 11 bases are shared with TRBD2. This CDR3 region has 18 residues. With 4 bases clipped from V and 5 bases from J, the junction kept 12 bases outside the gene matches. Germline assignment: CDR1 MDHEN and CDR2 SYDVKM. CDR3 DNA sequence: TGTGCCAGCAGTTCTCGTCAACTAGCGGGAGTACGAACCGGGGAGCTGTTTTTT. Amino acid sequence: CASSSRQLAGVRTGELFF. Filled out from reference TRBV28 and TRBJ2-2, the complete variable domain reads DVKVTQSSRYLVKRTGEKVFLECVQDMDHENMFWYRQDPGLGLRLIYFSYDVKMKEKGDIPEGYSVSREKKERFSLILESASTNQTSMYLCASSSRQLAGVRTGELFFGEGSRLTVL.

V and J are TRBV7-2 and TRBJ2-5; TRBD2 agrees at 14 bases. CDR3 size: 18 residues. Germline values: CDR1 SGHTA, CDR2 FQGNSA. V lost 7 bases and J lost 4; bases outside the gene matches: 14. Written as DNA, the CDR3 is TGTGCCAGCACCCCGGGGACTAGCGGGGGACTACGCGGAGAGACCCAGTACTTC. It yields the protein CASTPGTSGGLRGETQYF.

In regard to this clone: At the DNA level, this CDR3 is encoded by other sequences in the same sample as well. The CDR3 loop reads CASRRGQGNYEQYF. The CDR3, as DNA: TGTGCCAGTAGAAGAGGACAGGGGAACTACGAGCAGTACTTC. The chain links TRBV19 to TRBJ2-7, with 9 bases that match TRBD1. With 6 bases clipped from V and 3 bases from J, the junction kept 6 bases outside the gene matches. The length of the CDR3 is 14 residues. Germline CDR1 and CDR2: LNHDA and SQIVND (reference sequence).

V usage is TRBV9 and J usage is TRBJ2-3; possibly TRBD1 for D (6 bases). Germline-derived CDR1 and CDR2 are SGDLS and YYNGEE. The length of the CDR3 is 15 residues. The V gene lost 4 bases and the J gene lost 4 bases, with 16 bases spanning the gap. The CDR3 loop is CASSSRGGGADTQYF. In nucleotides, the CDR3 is TGTGCCAGCAGCTCCCGTGGGGGCGGCGCAGATACGCAGTATTTT. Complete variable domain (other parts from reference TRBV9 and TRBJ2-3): DSGVTQTPKHLITATGQRVTLRCSPRSGDLSVYWYQQSLDQGLQFLIQYYNGEERAKGNILERFSAQQFPDLHSELNLSSLELGDSALYFCASSSRGGGADTQYFGPGTRLTVL.

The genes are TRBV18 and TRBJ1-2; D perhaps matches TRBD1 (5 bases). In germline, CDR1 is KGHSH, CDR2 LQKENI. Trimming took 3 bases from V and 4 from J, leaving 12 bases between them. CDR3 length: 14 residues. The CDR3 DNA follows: TGTGCCAGCTCACCGCCGACAGAGGTCTATGGCTACACCTTC. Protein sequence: CASSPPTEVYGYTF.

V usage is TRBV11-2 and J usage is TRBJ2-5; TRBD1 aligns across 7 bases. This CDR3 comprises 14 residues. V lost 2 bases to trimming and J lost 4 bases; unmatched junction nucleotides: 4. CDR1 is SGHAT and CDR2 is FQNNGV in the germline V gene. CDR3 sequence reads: CASSLNRGPETQYF. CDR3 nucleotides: TGTGCCAGCAGCTTAAACAGGGGCCCAGAGACCCAGTACTTC.

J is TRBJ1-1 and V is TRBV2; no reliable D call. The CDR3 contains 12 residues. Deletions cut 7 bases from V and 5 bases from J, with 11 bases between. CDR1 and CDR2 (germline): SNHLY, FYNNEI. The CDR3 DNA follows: TGTGCCAGCATCGGGATGGGGACTGAAGCTTTCTTT. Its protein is CASIGMGTEAFF.